This paragraph reports one T cell receptor beta chain. What antigen it recognizes has not been identified. The cohort was made up of 650 to 700 healthy bone marrow donors. Cohort members were all nominally healthy when sampled, although unrecorded immune exposures were likely present. The donor was CMV seronegative and was included in the group of a few hundred seronegative cohort members. A peripheral blood sample was collected from each donor, and TCR beta sequencing was performed on peripheral blood mononuclear cells. The Qiagen DNeasy Blood Extraction Kit was used to extract genomic DNA from the blood cell samples. The CDR3, from cysteine to phenylalanine, totals 18 residues. The DNA shown is the 54-base CDR3, in frame from base 1. Trimming takes 5 bases off V and 4 bases off J; junction bases not matched to a gene: 7. Via the germline V gene (reference sequence), CDR1 is SEHNR and CDR2 FQNEAQ.

The data were taken from a study of cytomegalovirus exposure and HLA in healthy donors (dated by TCRdb to between 2016 and 2019). With regard to the full study: In an earlier analysis of about 560 of the donors, 250 to 350 Gb of sequence data and approximately 100 million unique TCR beta sequences from 180 million or so T cells were reported. An early release that covered roughly 600 HLA-typed donors contained approximately 320 gigabases of sequencing data and about 84 million unique TCR sequences. Among the roughly 400 genotyped donors, approximately 81% belonged to the genetic ancestry cluster associated with self-reported Caucasian donors. The study was designed to test whether signatures of past pathogen exposure could be identified by cataloging public T cell receptors. The study profiled the T cell repertoires of hundreds of subjects by immunosequencing and related them to cytomegalovirus serostatus. In addition to the first cohort of around 670 subjects, a separate validation cohort of 120 different subjects was used. The study combined high-throughput TCR immunosequencing, statistical association of individual TCRs with disease status, and machine learning to predict cytomegalovirus infection status. In a later analysis, previously published TCR beta repertoires from several hundred donors were re-analyzed and high-resolution HLA genotyping was added so that TCR occurrence patterns could be studied. The later analysis used no new phenotypic data to find candidate immune exposures, relying instead on TCR beta sequences and their occurrence across donors. In an earlier analysis of more than 550 of the donors, high-throughput TCR beta sequencing was used to judge whether each TCR beta V gene segment behaved as functional or pseudogenic. Donor age, sex, ethnicity and CMV serostatus were compiled alongside the repertoire data. Genome-wide SNP genotypes for about 65% of the roughly 670 donors were used in a later genetic analysis, which treated that subset as a discovery cohort. Every repertoire in the discovery cohort had been generated on one and the same sequencing platform. HLA typing included class I and class II loci at four-digit resolution. Typing coverage differed by locus: A, B, C, DRB1 and DQB1 were typed in about 620-630 donors, DQA1 in roughly 500, DPA1 in nearly 610, and DPB1 in 400 to 480. Roughly five DR-DQ haplotypes were handled as single units for association and clustering, since linkage in the cohort was strong. Among some 400 genotyped donors of the cohort, an average of approximately 220,000 unique TCR beta nucleotide sequences was sequenced per donor, of which 15% to 20% were non-productive.

Study-level results and caveats: Most CMV-associated TCR beta chains appeared to be HLA-restricted in a later analysis, and the HLA associations seemed to be driven largely by CMV exposure. Across donors, most TCR sequences were observed very rarely, whereas some public TCRs were present in many individuals. According to a later analysis, parvovirus B19, influenza, CMV and Epstein-Barr virus appeared linked to several top co-occurrence clusters. An earlier analysis of approximately 540 of the donors showed that most TCR beta V segments appeared in productive rearrangements either about 87% or about 30% of the time, which broadly matched IMGT annotations. Sequencing depth was assumed to be roughly uniform across donors in the presence/absence analyses, though that assumption may not hold. Because the 87-base-pair reads could not distinguish some IMGT-functional V segments, including TRBV6-2 and TRBV6-3, those segments were excluded. In a later genetic analysis, a missense DCLRE1C variant was associated with V-gene and J-gene trimming of TCR beta chains, and the association was replicated in an independent cohort. A later analysis found that HLA-associated TCR beta chains were more clonally expanded and had lower generation probabilities than equally common non-associated chains. A later analysis associated 16,951 TCR beta sequences with specific HLA alleles at a false discovery rate of 0.05. Correlated functional status among segregating V segments might be attributable to linkage disequilibrium, but an unknown experimental factor could not be ruled out. A further reported finding was that TCR beta sequences accurately predicted the HLA-A and HLA-B alleles for most subjects in the first cohort. The sequencing pipeline was judged likely to have produced a cluster of highly shared sequence variants as a technical artifact. Because HLA typing was missing for some donors at each locus, association tests included only the typed subset. In a later genetic analysis, fewer N-insertions in productive TCRs were reported among donors in an Asian-associated ancestry cluster than the approximately 630-donor mean. According to a later analysis, TCR association rates differed among HLA loci, with DRB1 alleles showing the most associated TCRs and HLA-C alleles showing the fewest. Only TCR beta chains were sequenced in this cohort, and the absence of alpha or paired-chain data limited detectable features. Roughly 15 rarely observed V segments, including chromosome 9 orphons, were excluded from the earlier analysis of some 590 of the donors because counts were too low. In vitro tests confirmed that a few of the cytomegalovirus-associated TCR beta chains recognize cytomegalovirus antigens. Cytomegalovirus status was reported to be diagnosed by the classifier with high specificity and sensitivity in both the original and validation cohorts. A total of fewer than 200 TCR beta chains were listed by the study as associated with cytomegalovirus. Strong co-occurrence of HLA alleles, especially DR and DQ, made assigning TCR associations to individual alleles difficult. The authors suggested that the approach could potentially be generalized to other disease states and immunological phenotypes. For the cohort, immune exposure information was limited to CMV serostatus.

The receptor library was made with the immunoSEQ multiplex PCR assay. A mixture of 60 forward primers for TCR Vbeta segments and 13 reverse primers for TCR Jbeta segments was used in the multiplex PCR. The CDR3 region of rearranged TCR beta genes was amplified from genomic DNA by a multiplex PCR assay. On the Illumina HiSeq System, the amplified TCR beta libraries were sequenced as 87-base-pair reads. The authors processed their data as follows. Across the 640 or so repertoires, a later analysis counted roughly 84 million unique TCR beta chains, approximately 12 million of which were shared by at least two donors. A nearest-neighbor algorithm error-corrected the raw reads and collapsed the reads into unique sequences, merging closely related sequences to remove PCR and sequencing errors. V, D and J gene segments were assigned by aligning CDR3 sequences to IMGT reference sequences. Each retained sequence needed at least a six-nucleotide match to both a V gene segment and a J gene segment. Rearrangements were called productive when the CDR3 lacked stop codons and stayed in frame with V and J; all others were non-productive. CDR3 was defined by IMGT convention, running from the second conserved V-encoded cysteine to the conserved J-encoded phenylalanine. In an earlier analysis of just under 600 of the donors, sequences lacking an unambiguous match to a single V gene segment were excluded. In an earlier analysis of approximately 590 of the donors, V segments were called functional above 56.7% productive rearrangements and were called segregating when the between-donor standard deviation exceeded 5%. A statistical classification framework was built to diagnose cytomegalovirus status from the catalog of TCR beta chain sequences. V and J gene assignment, in a later analysis, came from comparing TCR nucleotide sequences with IMGT/GENE-DB human TR gene sequences. In a later analysis, CDR3 sequences and most-parsimonious VDJ recombination scenarios were assigned using the TCRdist pipeline. In a later analysis, every TCR beta chain was defined by the combination of its CDR3 amino acid sequence and its V-gene family, and reads without a unique V-gene family were dropped. As a way to deal with suspected cross-contamination and a sequencing artifact, a later analysis dropped more than 500 nucleotide sequences that were highly shared and had low generation probability. A later analysis calculated a clonal expansion index for each public chain from normalized within-repertoire ranks of inferred template counts. Generation probabilities in a later analysis came from a VDJ recombination model fitted to out-of-frame rearrangements, and those results were checked against IGoR. In a later analysis, hypergeometric tests were used to score TCR-TCR, TCR-HLA and TCR-CMV co-occurrence, with a repertoire-size bias correction applied to TCR pairs. A later analysis estimated false discovery rates by permuting HLA or CMV assignments 20 times. In a later analysis, co-occurring TCRs were grouped using DBSCAN, and TCRdist sequence similarity was added for clustering within HLA-allele-positive subsets. Co-occurrence clustering excluded repertoires with fewer than 30,000 or more than 120,000 public chains, plus five with anomalous nucleotide sharing. What TCRdb holds here is the immuneACCESS table cut down to in-frame rearrangements. Part of the clones is not present; checked against another copy, under half of the missing clones reflect an unresolved V gene, and the others are unexplained. That table furnishes V, J and clone size, whereas the DNA furnished D and trimming. This sample's table lists 100,000 to 150,000 clones. The ten most abundant clones make up more than 1.5% of the sample.

The receptor comes from a man aged 18 to 30 in good health and CMV-seronegative. Sequenced sample: PBMCs. The rearranged segments are TRBV7-9 and TRBJ2-2; TRBD2 matches 16 bases in the middle. This receptor has the CDR3 CASSLGLAGGPGTGELFF. The nucleotides are TGTGCCAGCAGCCTGGGACTAGCGGGAGGGCCGGGCACCGGGGAGCTGTTTTTT.